One sample yielded the 20 T cell receptor beta chains listed below, sequenced in a study of control samples from healthy donors and cancer patients. Method: immunoSEQ multiplex PCR; TCRdb's copy keeps in-frame clones and lacks some. The profile shows about 42,000 clones, 75% to 90% of them singletons. Sequencing was carried out using blood. These receptors came from a man aged 60 to 69 in good health.

This chain joins TRBV12-3 or TRBV12-4 and TRBJ2-7, with D perhaps TRBD1 or TRBD2 (5 bases each). V lost 6 bases to trimming and J lost 6 bases, with 15 bases between them. The CDR3 has 13 amino acids. The CDR3 loop reads CASSPWDALEQYF. Here the CDR3 DNA reads TGTGCCAGCAGCCCCTGGGACGCCCTCGAGCAGTACTTC.

This clone was counted between two and nine times. The rearrangement uses TRBV6-5 and TRBJ2-7; 7 bases fit TRBD1. There are 14 residues in the CDR3. V gave up 7 bases and J gave up 1 base; unmatched junction bases: 7. Germline CDR1 MNHEY, CDR2 SVGAGI. The CDR3 DNA reads TGTGCCAGCATGCACCGGGACAGTTCCTACGAGCAGTACTTC. Amino acids: CASMHRDSSYEQYF.

The chain employs TRBV9 and TRBJ1-1; 11 bases fit TRBD1. CDR1 and CDR2 from the germline V gene are SGDLS and YYNGEE. The CDR3 contains 16 residues. V was pared by 3 bases and J by 3 bases, with 7 bases of the junction left unmatched. The CDR3 nucleotides are TGTGCCAGCAGCGCTAGAGGGGGACAGGGGGACACTGAAGCTTTCTTT. Protein sequence: CASSARGGQGDTEAFF.

The rearrangement links TRBV10-1 to TRBJ2-3, with 10 bases aligning to TRBD2. The CDR3 consists of 15 residues. V trimming: 4 bases; J trimming: 1 base; junction bases outside the gene matches: 2. Germline CDR1 reads WNHNN; CDR2 reads SYGVQD (reference sequence). The CDR3 here is CASSATSGGTDTQYF. In DNA form, the CDR3 reads TGCGCCAGCAGTGCCACTAGCGGGGGCACAGATACGCAGTATTTT.

Turning to this clone: Distinct nucleotide sequences in the sample also encode this CDR3. V and J are TRBV5-1 and TRBJ2-5, with TRBD2 matching over 9 bases. The CDR3 consists of 17 residues. The V and J ends lost 3 bases and 2 bases, in that order; junction bases with no gene match: 11. CDR1 and CDR2 (germline): SGHRS, YFSETQ. Here the CDR3 DNA reads TGCGCCAGCAGCTCCGGGCGGTTGGCGGGAGGGCAAGAGACCCAGTACTTC. Amino acids: CASSSGRLAGGQETQYF.

The rearrangement joins TRBV28 to TRBJ2-3; 13 positions match TRBD2. The CDR3 has 16 amino acids. Unmatched junction bases numbered 8, after V lost 5 bases and J lost 6 bases. Germline lookup yields CDR1 MDHEN and CDR2 SYDVKM. The CDR3 reads CASSRIRTSGSDTQYF. The CDR3 bases are TGTGCCAGCAGTAGGATTCGGACTAGCGGGAGTGATACGCAGTATTTT.

The chain links TRBV6-2 or TRBV6-3 to TRBJ1-1, with D possibly TRBD1 on 6 matching bases. V lost 4 bases, J lost 2 bases, and 11 bases lay in between. The CDR3 is 14 amino acids. Germline V gene sequence: CDR1 MNHEY, CDR2 SVGEGT. The CDR3 here is CASSLAGANTEAFF. The CDR3 DNA follows: TGTGCCAGCAGTTTAGCAGGGGCTAACACTGAAGCTTTCTTT.

The CDR3 nucleotides read TGTGCCAGCAGTCCCGCGGGGACGGCCACTGAAGCTTTCTTT. Its protein product is CASSPAGTATEAFF. The gene calls are TRBV11-2 and TRBJ1-1; a weak D match, TRBD1 (5 bases). CDR3 size: 14 residues. Per the germline V gene, CDR1 is SGHAT and CDR2 is FQNNGV. Trimming shortened V by 6 bases and J by 4 bases, and 15 bases separated the two germline ends.

This clone was counted many times. V gene TRBV7-2 combines with J gene TRBJ1-6; D perhaps matches TRBD1 (5 bases). Germline V gene lookup returns CDR1 SGHTA and CDR2 FQGNSA. This CDR3 has 15 residues. Trimming took off 3 bases at V and 10 bases at J, with 16 bases between the two ends. The CDR3 protein is CASSFNRHRNSPLHF. In DNA form, the CDR3 reads TGTGCCAGCAGCTTTAACAGGCATAGGAACTCACCCCTCCACTTT.

The chain joins TRBV19 to TRBJ1-3; D may be TRBD1 (5 bases). V was clipped by 7 bases and J by 0 bases, with 13 bases between them. The germline gives CDR1 LNHDA, CDR2 SQIVND (reference sequence). This CDR3 is built from 15 residues. In DNA, the CDR3 is TGTGCCAGTAACCCCGGGACCGTCTCTGGAAACACCATATATTTT. Residues: CASNPGTVSGNTIYF. The full variable domain, in which reference TRBV19 and TRBJ1-3 provide the parts outside the CDR3, is DGGITQSPKYLFRKEGQNVTLSCEQNLNHDAMYWYRQDPGQGLRLIYYSQIVNDFQKGDIAEGYSVSREKKESFPLTVTSAQKNPTAFYLCASNPGTVSGNTIYFGEGSWLTVV.

The rearrangement joins TRBV11-2 to TRBJ1-1, with D hard to call. The CDR3 consists of 14 residues. Germline V gene sequence: CDR1 SGHAT, CDR2 FQNNGV. V was clipped by 4 bases and J by 0 bases, with 9 bases between them. In nucleotides, the CDR3 is TGTGCCAGCAGCTCTCAGACTGTGAACACTGAAGCTTTCTTT. Encoded protein: CASSSQTVNTEAFF.

CDR3 in DNA: TGTGCCAGCAGTTACTCGAACGGGGGGGGAACTGAAGCTTTCTTT. Translated: CASSYSNGGGTEAFF. V is TRBV6-5 and J is TRBJ1-1; a possible D gene is TRBD1 (5 bases). V dropped 0 bases and J dropped 5 bases, with 13 bases sitting between them. Germline V gene sequence: CDR1 MNHEY, CDR2 SVGAGI. The length of the CDR3 is 15 residues.

The chain uses TRBV28 and TRBJ2-7; the D gene is possibly TRBD1 (6 bases). V lost 7 bases to trimming and J lost 1 base, with 14 bases between them. CDR3 length equals 14 residues. The germline CDR1 and CDR2 sequences are MDHEN and SYDVKM. CDR3 protein: CASTSVGASYEQYF. The CDR3 DNA is TGTGCCAGCACCTCAGTGGGGGCTTCCTACGAGCAGTACTTC.

This clone occurred a few times. The J gene is TRBJ2-5, the V gene TRBV7-2; no reliable D call. Trimming stripped 3 bases from V and 5 bases from J, with 4 bases between. This CDR3 is 11 amino acids long. The germline CDR1 and CDR2 sequences are SGHTA and FQGNSA. CDR3 amino acids: CASSFVETQYF. CDR3 DNA: TGTGCCAGCAGCTTTGTGGAGACCCAGTACTTC.

This clone has just a few counts. The DNA of the CDR3 is TGTGCCACCAGTGATTTCGACACGGCTAGCACAGATACGCAGTATTTT. The encoded protein is CATSDFDTASTDTQYF. This rearrangement joins TRBV24-1 to TRBJ2-3; D is undetermined. The V end lost 1 base, the J end lost 0 bases, and 10 bases lay between the germline ends. CDR3 size: 16 residues. CDR1 and CDR2 from the germline V gene are KGHDR and SFDVKD.

The CDR3: CASSMTPGTGGYEQYF. CDR3 nucleotide sequence: TGTGCCAGCAGCATGACCCCCGGGACAGGGGGGTACGAGCAGTACTTC. The J gene is TRBJ2-7, the V gene TRBV2, with 11 bases lining up with TRBD1. The V segment lost 6 bases and the J segment 4 bases; nucleotides outside the gene matches: 11. Germline V gives CDR1 SNHLY, CDR2 FYNNEI. The CDR3 loop spans 16 amino acids.

V and J are TRBV7-2 and TRBJ1-2; D is ambiguous. This CDR3 comprises 13 residues. Per germline, CDR1 SGHTA and CDR2 FQGNSA. The ends were cut back, 5 bases at V and 8 bases at J, with 15 bases in the middle. The CDR3 region is CASSQGRVRGYTF. The DNA of the CDR3 is TGTGCCAGCAGCCAAGGAAGGGTACGGGGCTACACCTTC.

This clone was recorded only once. The chain is built from TRBV7-3 and TRBJ2-6; D not certain. V was pared by 3 bases and J by 1 base, with 4 bases between. Germline loops: CDR1 SGHTA, CDR2 FQGTGA. This CDR3 region has 14 residues. This CDR3 reads CASSFGSGANVLTF. Here the CDR3 DNA reads TGTGCCAGCAGCTTCGGTTCTGGGGCCAACGTCCTGACTTTC.

V usage is TRBV6-6 and J usage is TRBJ1-2, with D unclear. In germline, CDR1 is MNHNY, CDR2 SVGAGI (reference sequence). The ends were cut back, 2 bases at V and 7 bases at J, with 17 bases in the middle. The CDR3 spans 15 residues. For the CDR3, the DNA is TGTGCCAGCAGTTACGCTGCCGTAGGGAAAATTGGCTACACCTTC. Translation gives CASSYAAVGKIGYTF.

V gene TRBV18 combines with J gene TRBJ2-7; tentative D call: TRBD2 (7 bases). Between the trimmed V and J ends, which lost 2 bases and 3 bases, there was a span of 11 bases. The CDR3 covers 14 residues. Looked up from germline, CDR1 is KGHSH and CDR2 is LQKENI. The CDR3 DNA follows: TGTGCCAGCTCACCATCGGGGGGCCTCTACGAGCAGTACTTC. Translated: CASSPSGGLYEQYF.